Presented here are 17 T cell receptor beta chains from one specimen sequenced in a study of blood T cell repertoires in COVID-19. Assay: immunoSEQ multiplex PCR; the TCRdb copy retains only in-frame clones and omits some. The sample consists of 250,000 to 350,000 clones, 92% of them appearing once. Material: PBMCs or T cells enriched from blood (not recorded which). The receptors shown here come from a woman aged 25 to 39 who had recovered from COVID-19.

This clone is a singleton in its sample. V gene TRBV4-3 combines with J gene TRBJ2-3; 11 bases are a match to TRBD2. V lost 1 base, J lost 12 bases, and 3 bases stayed unmatched. CDR3 length equals 13 residues. Germline assignment: CDR1 LGHNA and CDR2 YSLEER. CDR3 in DNA: TGCGCCAGCAGCCAAGGGACTAGCGGGTATCAGTATTTT. As protein: CASSQGTSGYQYF.

The chain joins TRBV5-1 to TRBJ2-2, with 7 nucleotides matching TRBD1. Germline CDR1 is SGHRS and CDR2 is YFSETQ. The V and J ends lost 4 bases and 2 bases, in that order; junction bases with no gene match: 5. The CDR3 extends over 15 amino acids. The CDR3 sequence is CASSRDSSNTGELFF. The CDR3, as DNA: TGCGCCAGCAGCAGGGACAGCTCCAACACCGGGGAGCTGTTTTTT.

This clone was recorded once. The V gene is TRBV19, the J gene TRBJ2-1, with TRBD2 identical over 13 bases. CDR1 and CDR2 (germline): LNHDA, SQIVND (reference sequence). Trimming took 8 bases from V and 6 from J; bases not matched to a gene: 4. The CDR3 is 14 residues long. This CDR3 is CASQRTSGSNEQFF. The CDR3 nucleotides read TGTGCCAGTCAGAGGACTAGCGGGAGCAATGAGCAGTTCTTC.

The rearrangement uses TRBV9 and TRBJ2-1; 10 bases match TRBD2. Germline V gene data show CDR1 as SGDLS and CDR2 as YYNGEE. The CDR3 consists of 15 residues. With V trimmed by 0 bases and J by 9 bases, 6 bases remained unmatched. The CDR3 nucleotides are TGTGCCAGCAGCGTAGGGCTAGCGGGAGTCAGTGAGCAGTTCTTC. This encodes CASSVGLAGVSEQFF.

The chain joins TRBV4-1 to TRBJ1-2, with TRBD1 as a possible D gene (6 bases). Per the germline V gene, CDR1 is MGHRA and CDR2 is YSYEKL. CDR3 length: 13 amino acids. The ends were cut back, 0 bases at V and 7 bases at J, with 9 bases in the middle. CDR3 protein: CASSQDPRGGYTF. DNA for the CDR3: TGCGCCAGCAGCCAAGATCCCAGGGGTGGCTACACCTTC.

V usage is TRBV9 and J usage is TRBJ1-3; TRBD1 agrees at 7 bases. The CDR3 covers 14 residues. The ends lost 6 bases at V and 8 bases at J; junction bases unmatched: 11. CDR1 is SGDLS, CDR2 YYNGEE, per germline. In nucleotides, the CDR3 is TGTGCCAGCACGCACAGGGACAGCTCGGACACCATATATTTT. Translated, it gives CASTHRDSSDTIYF. Full variable domain (missing parts from reference TRBV9 and TRBJ1-3): DSGVTQTPKHLITATGQRVTLRCSPRSGDLSVYWYQQSLDQGLQFLIQYYNGEERAKGNILERFSAQQFPDLHSELNLSSLELGDSALYFCASTHRDSSDTIYFGEGSWLTVV.

The chain employs TRBV19 and TRBJ1-2; tentative D call: TRBD1 (5 bases). The CDR3 is made up of 13 amino acids. Germline V CDR1 and CDR2: LNHDA, SQIVND (reference sequence). With 4 bases removed from V and 3 bases from J, the gap between germline ends came to 9 bases. The CDR3 protein is CASSTDRYYGYTF. CDR3 nucleotides: TGTGCCAGTAGTACCGACAGATACTATGGCTACACCTTC.

CDR3 nucleotide sequence: TGTGCCAGCTCACCCGCTAGCGGGAGCTCCTACAATGAGCAGTTCTTC. Its translation is CASSPASGSSYNEQFF. This chain uses TRBV18 with TRBJ2-1; 10 nucleotides align to TRBD2. From germline, CDR1 is KGHSH and CDR2 LQKENI. Trimming took 3 bases from V and 0 from J; bases not matched to a gene: 2. The CDR3 contains 16 residues.

The chain combines TRBV19 with TRBJ2-1; TRBD2 agrees at 13 bases. This CDR3 has 15 amino acids. V shed 6 bases and J 4 bases; nucleotides not matched to a gene: 3. Germline V lookup: CDR1 LNHDA, CDR2 SQIVND (reference sequence). The CDR3 nucleotides are TGTGCCAGTAGGGGGACTAGCGGGAAGTACAATGAGCAGTTCTTC. It specifies CASRGTSGKYNEQFF.

The rearrangement links TRBV12-5 to TRBJ2-1; a weak D match, TRBD2 (5 bases). The CDR3 length is 17 residues. V shed 5 bases and J shed 9 bases, with 26 bases lying between them. In germline, CDR1 is LGHNT, CDR2 FRNRAP. CDR3 in amino acids: CASGGVLTSSGFSEQFF. CDR3 nucleotide sequence: TGTGCTAGTGGTGGGGTCTTAACTAGTAGTGGGTTCAGTGAGCAGTTCTTC.

The J gene is TRBJ1-1, the V gene TRBV11-3; D perhaps matches TRBD1 (5 bases). Looked up from germline, CDR1 is SGHNT and CDR2 is YENEEA. The CDR3 is made up of 16 amino acids. V dropped 5 bases and J dropped 4 bases, with 20 bases sitting between them. CDR3 DNA sequence: TGTGCCAGCAGCCCCACTGCCCAGACGACAGCCACTGAAGCTTTCTTT. This translates into CASSPTAQTTATEAFF.

The chain has TRBV5-1 and TRBJ2-7; 9 positions agree with TRBD1. The CDR3 extends over 14 amino acids. Germline CDR1 and CDR2: SGHRS and YFSETQ. V lost 4 bases to trimming and J lost 5 bases; unmatched junction nucleotides: 7. CDR3 amino acids: CASSPRTGEDEQYF. The CDR3 DNA reads as TGCGCCAGCAGCCCCCGGACAGGGGAGGACGAGCAGTACTTC.

Turning to this clone: This same CDR3 is encoded by further DNA sequences in the sample. The chain has TRBV5-4 and TRBJ2-5; TRBD2 matches at 13 bases. The CDR3 runs 15 residues. Germline loops: CDR1 SGHNT, CDR2 YYREEE (reference sequence). The V segment lost 4 bases and the J segment 2 bases; nucleotides outside the gene matches: 2. The CDR3 loop reads CASSLLAGGQETQYF. The CDR3 DNA reads TGTGCCAGCAGCCTACTAGCGGGGGGGCAAGAGACCCAGTACTTC.

The chain combines TRBV30 with TRBJ2-3, with 8 nucleotides matching TRBD2. The junction had 9 bases not matched to a gene; V was cut back by 5 bases and J by 5 bases. CDR1 and CDR2 (germline): GTSNPN, SVGIG (reference sequence). This CDR3 has 14 amino acids. CDR3 loop: CAWGPGGPGDTQYF. CDR3 sequence (DNA): TGTGCCTGGGGGCCGGGGGGGCCGGGAGATACGCAGTATTTT.

This rearrangement joins TRBV24-1 to TRBJ2-5, with TRBD2 identical over 9 bases. After removal of 4 bases from V and 5 bases from J, the junction contained 7 bases not matched to a gene. Per the germline V gene, CDR1 is KGHDR and CDR2 is SFDVKD. This CDR3 is built from 15 residues. The CDR3 DNA is TGTGCCACCAGTGACTTGGTAGCGGGAGTCGAGACCCAGTACTTC. Its translation is CATSDLVAGVETQYF.

V is TRBV4-3 and J is TRBJ1-2; the D gene is possibly TRBD1 (6 bases). This CDR3 comprises 17 residues. Germline V gives CDR1 LGHNA, CDR2 YSLEER. V lost 0 bases to trimming and J lost 4 bases, with 18 bases between them. CDR3 loop: CASSQDPFQGRAYGYTF. Here the CDR3 DNA reads TGCGCCAGCAGCCAAGATCCCTTCCAGGGGCGAGCCTATGGCTACACCTTC.

The CDR3 nucleotides read TGTGCCAGCAGCTATTTAGCGGGAGGGGCCGGGGAGCTGTTTTTT. This encodes CASSYLAGGAGELFF. The chain combines TRBV7-2 with TRBJ2-2; TRBD2 aligns across 11 bases. Looked up from germline, CDR1 is SGHTA and CDR2 is FQGNSA. Trimming removed 4 bases from V and 6 bases from J; junction bases left unmatched: 4. The CDR3 is 15 residues long.